The next 23 T cell receptor beta chains were all read from a single sample in a study of T cell changes during pregnancy in multiple sclerosis. Clones were read by immunoSEQ multiplex PCR, and TCRdb kept only the in-frame ones, dropping some. The sample records 95,000 to 100,000 clones, approximately 92% being singletons. This material consisted of peripheral blood, taken in the second trimester of pregnancy. These receptors were taken from a female donor with multiple sclerosis, enrolled in a pregnancy study.

The chain employs TRBV27 and TRBJ2-7, with 7 bases lining up with TRBD1. Trimming took 6 bases from V and 0 from J; bases not matched to a gene: 8. The CDR3 consists of 15 residues. The V gene's germline CDR1 is MNHEY and CDR2 SMNVEV (reference sequence). The CDR3 is CASRKPGQSSYEQYF. As DNA, the CDR3 is TGTGCCAGCAGGAAACCGGGACAGAGCTCCTACGAGCAGTACTTC.

J is TRBJ2-3 and V is TRBV7-2; D not certain. The germline gives CDR1 SGHTA, CDR2 FQGNSA. V shed 0 bases and J shed 6 bases, with 13 bases lying between them. The CDR3 totals 15 residues. CDR3 region: CASSLAGYPGDTQYF. In nucleotides, the CDR3 is TGTGCCAGCAGCTTAGCCGGGTACCCTGGGGATACGCAGTATTTT.

The gene calls are TRBV13 and TRBJ2-7; 7 bases are a match to TRBD1. The CDR3 has 14 amino acids. J lost 3 bases, V lost 5 bases, and 7 bases had no gene match. CDR1 PRHDT and CDR2 FYEKMQ come from the germline V gene (reference sequence). The CDR3 sequence: CASSRQGVNYEQYF. The CDR3 DNA reads TGTGCCAGCAGCCGACAGGGAGTAAACTACGAGCAGTACTTC.

The chain has TRBV9 and TRBJ2-3, with 7 bases lining up with TRBD2. Germline CDR1 reads SGDLS; CDR2 reads YYNGEE. V shed 0 bases, J shed 0 bases, and the junction held 7 bases outside the gene matches. CDR3 length equals 17 residues. CDR3 residues: CASSVGRGGKSTDTQYF. CDR3 nucleotide sequence: TGTGCCAGCAGCGTAGGTCGCGGGGGTAAGAGCACAGATACGCAGTATTTT.

The chain has TRBV27 and TRBJ1-1, with D tentatively TRBD1 (6 bases). The length of the CDR3 is 12 residues. Germline lookup yields CDR1 MNHEY and CDR2 SMNVEV (reference sequence). Deletions cut 3 bases from V and 4 bases from J, with 6 bases between. For the CDR3, the DNA is TGTGCCAGCAGTTTGACAGGCACTGAAGCTTTCTTT. Amino acids: CASSLTGTEAFF.

The chain is built from TRBV9 and TRBJ2-3; 10 nucleotides agree with TRBD2. This CDR3 has 17 amino acids. V dropped 4 bases and J dropped 6; count of bases not matched to a gene: 14. CDR1 SGDLS and CDR2 YYNGEE come from the germline V gene. The CDR3 nucleotides read TGTGCCAGCAGCTCCCGTAGAGCGGGAGGGTCAACGGATACGCAGTATTTT. Translating gives CASSSRRAGGSTDTQYF.

The V call is TRBV28, the J call TRBJ2-2; D not certain. This CDR3 has 12 amino acids. Germline V CDR1 and CDR2: MDHEN, SYDVKM. V was trimmed by 3 bases and J by 5 bases, leaving 4 bases between them. CDR3 loop: CASSFRTGELFF. CDR3 DNA sequence: TGTGCCAGCAGTTTTCGGACCGGGGAGCTGTTTTTT. Full variable domain (rest looked up from reference TRBV28 and TRBJ2-2): DVKVTQSSRYLVKRTGEKVFLECVQDMDHENMFWYRQDPGLGLRLIYFSYDVKMKEKGDIPEGYSVSREKKERFSLILESASTNQTSMYLCASSFRTGELFFGEGSRLTVL.

J is TRBJ1-2 and V is TRBV15; D perhaps matches TRBD1 (5 bases). Per the germline V gene, CDR1 is LNHNV and CDR2 is YYDKDF (reference sequence). This CDR3 is built from 16 residues. V lost 1 base and J lost 0, with 12 bases in between. CDR3 loop: CATSRVIGHPNYGYTF. DNA for the CDR3: TGTGCCACCAGCAGAGTTATAGGACACCCTAACTATGGCTACACCTTC. The full variable domain, rest sourced from reference TRBV15 and TRBJ1-2, is DAMVIQNPRYQVTQFGKPVTLSCSQTLNHNVMYWYQQKSSQAPKLLFHYYDKDFNNEADTPDNFQSRRPNTSFCFLDIRSPGLGDTAMYLCATSRVIGHPNYGYTFGSGTRLTVV.

The chain has TRBV5-1 and TRBJ1-3; D is ambiguous. The CDR3 runs to 16 residues. Between the trimmed V and J ends, which lost 2 bases and 0 bases, there was a span of 12 bases. From germline, CDR1 is SGHRS and CDR2 YFSETQ. The CDR3 loop reads CASSFGIGLSGNTIYF. The CDR3 nucleotides are TGCGCCAGCAGCTTCGGGATCGGTCTCTCTGGAAACACCATATATTTT.

This clone was detected only once. The chain has TRBV5-1 and TRBJ1-3, with TRBD1 as a possible D gene (5 bases). CDR1 and CDR2 from the germline V gene are SGHRS and YFSETQ. V was pared by 2 bases and J by 9 bases, with 6 bases between. The CDR3 loop spans 11 amino acids. The CDR3 nucleotides are TGCGCCAGCAGCTTCGGGGGCACCATATATTTT. Protein: CASSFGGTIYF.

The gene calls are TRBV6-5 and TRBJ1-1; the match to TRBD1 covers 7 bases. Losses at the gene ends were 8 bases for V and 2 bases for J; bases not matched to a gene: 11. The CDR3 loop spans 15 amino acids. Germline V gene data show CDR1 as MNHEY and CDR2 as SVGAGI. The CDR3 coding sequence is TGTGCCAGCCTAAGAGTAGGGGGCCTTAACACTGAAGCTTTCTTT. As protein: CASLRVGGLNTEAFF.

The rearrangement links TRBV5-1 to TRBJ1-2, with 12 bases that match TRBD1. The CDR3 covers 16 residues. Germline CDR1 is SGHRS and CDR2 is YFSETQ. V lost 0 bases and J lost 8; bases outside the gene matches: 8. CDR3 region: CASSLVTGQGARGYTF. For the CDR3, the DNA is TGCGCCAGCAGCTTGGTTACGGGACAGGGGGCTCGGGGCTACACCTTC.

This clone was seen once. V and J are TRBV7-8 and TRBJ1-4; unclear D gene. The CDR3 spans 16 residues. The germline gives CDR1 SGHVS, CDR2 FQNEAQ. Trimming stripped 0 bases from V and 10 bases from J, with 18 bases between. The CDR3 DNA sequence: TGTGCCAGCAGCTTAGCTCCCAGGTTCGGACTTGGAAAACTGTTTTTT. Amino acid sequence: CASSLAPRFGLGKLFF.

Only one count was recorded for this clone. The V call is TRBV28, the J call TRBJ1-5, with TRBD1 matching over 8 bases. With V trimmed by 3 bases and J by 0 bases, 10 bases remained unmatched. Germline V gene sequence: CDR1 MDHEN, CDR2 SYDVKM. This CDR3 is 18 amino acids long. CDR3 protein: CASSLFGTGRFSNQPQHF. CDR3 sequence (DNA): TGTGCCAGCAGTTTGTTTGGGACAGGACGCTTTAGCAATCAGCCCCAGCATTTT.

The chain carries TRBV6-5 and TRBJ2-5, with 8 bases that match TRBD1. The CDR3 runs to 14 residues. Trimming cost V 6 bases and J 5 bases; bases outside gene matches: 8. Germline V gene data show CDR1 as MNHEY and CDR2 as SVGAGI. The CDR3, as DNA: TGTGCCAGCAGCCCGAGACAGGGGTGGGAGACCCAGTACTTC. Translation: CASSPRQGWETQYF.

The J gene is TRBJ1-4, the V gene TRBV29-1; 10 positions agree with TRBD1. Germline V gives CDR1 SQVTM, CDR2 ANQGSEA. The CDR3 length is 13 residues. Losses at the gene ends were 5 bases for V and 8 bases for J; bases not matched to a gene: 5. DNA of the CDR3: TGCAGCGTTACCGGGACAGGGGCCGAAAAACTGTTTTTT. This codes for CSVTGTGAEKLFF. Supplemented by reference TRBV29-1 and TRBJ1-4, the full variable domain reads SAVISQKPSRDICQRGTSLTIQCQVDSQVTMMFWYRQQPGQSLTLIATANQGSEATYESGFVIDKFPISRPNLTFSTLTVSNMSPEDSSIYLCSVTGTGAEKLFFGSGTQLSVL.

The chain employs TRBV21-1 and TRBJ2-7; TRBD2 is the table's D call, not checked against the DNA. TRBV21-1 is termed a pseudogene. The CDR3 runs 15 residues. CDR3 DNA sequence: TGTGCTACGATAATAGGTCGCGGGTACTCCTACGAGCAGTACTTC. It yields the protein CATIIGRGYSYEQYF.

This clone showed up just once. The J gene is TRBJ1-5, the V gene TRBV6-5; no reliable D call. Trimming cost V 6 bases and J 4 bases, with 13 bases left between them. The CDR3 is 14 amino acids. CDR1 and CDR2 from the germline V gene are MNHEY and SVGAGI. The CDR3 DNA is TGTGCCAGCAGCCCACACCAAATAAATCAGCCCCAGCATTTT. It is translated as CASSPHQINQPQHF.

The chain is built from TRBV5-1 and TRBJ2-2; 7 nucleotides align to TRBD2. CDR1 and CDR2 from the germline V gene are SGHRS and YFSETQ. V was clipped by 6 bases and J by 4 bases; unmatched bases: 6. The CDR3 is 14 amino acids. The CDR3 loop reads CASTPAGATGELFF. The CDR3 DNA is TGCGCCAGCACCCCCGCGGGAGCCACCGGGGAGCTGTTTTTT.

This rearrangement joins TRBV11-2 to TRBJ1-2; TRBD1 is a possible D gene (6 bases). Looked up from germline, CDR1 is SGHAT and CDR2 is FQNNGV. The CDR3 sequence is 14 residues long. V was cut by 4 bases and J by 7 bases, with 16 bases left in between. Here the CDR3 DNA reads TGTGCCAGCAGCTACGGGACACCGATCGGTGGCTACACCTTC. It translates to CASSYGTPIGGYTF.

The V and J genes are TRBV5-1 and TRBJ1-3; 9 bases are shared with TRBD1. CDR1 is SGHRS, CDR2 YFSETQ, per germline. The CDR3 totals 15 residues. With V trimmed by 4 bases and J by 2 bases, 4 bases remained unmatched. The CDR3 DNA follows: TGCGCCAGCAGCGCCGGGACAGGGACTGGAAACACCATATATTTT. This translates into CASSAGTGTGNTIYF.

The rearrangement joins TRBV2 to TRBJ1-1, with D unresolved. Trimming shortened V by 6 bases and J by 0 bases, and 5 bases separated the two germline ends. From germline, CDR1 is SNHLY and CDR2 FYNNEI. The CDR3 spans 12 residues. CDR3 in amino acids: CASREMNTEAFF. CDR3 DNA sequence: TGTGCCAGCAGGGAGATGAACACTGAAGCTTTCTTT.

V gene TRBV19 combines with J gene TRBJ2-5; D ambiguous. The V end lost 3 bases, the J end lost 5 bases, and 10 bases lay between the germline ends. Germline V gene lookup returns CDR1 LNHDA and CDR2 SQIVND (reference sequence). The CDR3 covers 13 residues. The CDR3 DNA is TGTGCCAGTAGTATGGCAGGATGGGAGACCCAGTACTTC. Translated, it gives CASSMAGWETQYF.